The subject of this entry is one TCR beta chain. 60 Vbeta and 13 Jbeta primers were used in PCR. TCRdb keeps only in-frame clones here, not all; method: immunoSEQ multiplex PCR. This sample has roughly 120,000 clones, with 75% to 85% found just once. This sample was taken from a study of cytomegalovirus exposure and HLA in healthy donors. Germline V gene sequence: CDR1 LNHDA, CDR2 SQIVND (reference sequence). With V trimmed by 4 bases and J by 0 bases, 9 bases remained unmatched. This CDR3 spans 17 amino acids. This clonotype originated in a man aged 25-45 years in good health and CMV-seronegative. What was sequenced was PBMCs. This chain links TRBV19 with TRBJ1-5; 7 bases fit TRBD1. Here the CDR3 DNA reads TGTGCCAGTAGTACCCTACGGGACAGACTTAGCAATCAGCCCCAGCATTTT. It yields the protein CASSTLRDRLSNQPQHF. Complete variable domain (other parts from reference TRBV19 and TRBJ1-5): DGGITQSPKYLFRKEGQNVTLSCEQNLNHDAMYWYRQDPGQGLRLIYYSQIVNDFQKGDIAEGYSVSREKKESFPLTVTSAQKNPTAFYLCASSTLRDRLSNQPQHFGDGTRLSIL.